This is a list of T cell receptor beta chains from one sample in a study of T cell changes during pregnancy in multiple sclerosis. Here immunoSEQ multiplex PCR was the method, and the copy in TCRdb shows in-frame clones only, minus some. Seen here are 68,000 or so clones, around 92% observed once, and the top ten hold 1.1% to 1.5%. This material consisted of peripheral blood, taken in the second trimester of pregnancy. The receptors stem from a female donor in good health, enrolled as a control in a pregnancy study. Both conserved end residues are part of each CDR3. The order of the fields is J gene, D gene, V gene, clone size, CDR3 protein, CDR3 DNA. A D gene is named only where the DNA matches it firmly. Only some rows state a clone size, as once, few, many or a class for expanded clones.

TRBJ2-3	.	TRBV28	.	CASSPLAAGDTDTQYF	TGTGCCAGCAGCCCATTGGCAGCAGGGGACACAGATACGCAGTATTTT
TRBJ2-7	TRBD2	TRBV29-1	.	CSVGIAGGIYEQYF	TGCAGCGTGGGGATAGCGGGGGGAATCTACGAGCAGTACTTC
TRBJ1-1	TRBD1	TRBV7-3	.	CASSGLRRQGNTEAFF	TGTGCCAGCAGCGGATTGAGACGACAGGGAAACACTGAAGCTTTCTTT
TRBJ1-1	.	TRBV7-3	.	CASSPGGTMNTEAFF	TGTGCCAGCAGCCCCGGGGGTACCATGAACACTGAAGCTTTCTTT
TRBJ2-7	.	TRBV29-1	.	CSVGASYEQYF	TGCAGCGTTGGGGCCTCCTACGAGCAGTACTTC
TRBJ1-2	.	TRBV5-1	.	CASSLENLGGDGYTF	TGCGCCAGCAGCTTGGAAAATTTGGGAGGGGATGGCTACACCTTC
TRBJ2-5	TRBD2	TRBV18	.	CASSVGTSDQETQYF	TGTGCCAGCTCAGTCGGGACTAGCGACCAAGAGACCCAGTACTTC
TRBJ2-7	.	TRBV10-2	.	CASSRYYSYEQYF	TGCGCCAGCAGTAGGTACTACTCCTACGAGCAGTACTTC
TRBJ1-1	TRBD1	TRBV6-1	.	CASSEAGTGDEAFF	TGTGCCAGCAGTGAAGCGGGGACAGGGGATGAAGCTTTCTTT
TRBJ2-1	TRBD1	TRBV6-6	.	CASRPGTGGNEQFF	TGTGCCAGCAGACCCGGGACAGGGGGCAATGAGCAGTTCTTC
TRBJ2-2	.	TRBV9	.	CASSVAGGTGELFF	TGTGCCAGCAGCGTAGCGGGCGGGACCGGGGAGCTGTTTTTT
TRBJ2-1	TRBD2	TRBV5-1	once	CASSFRSSGTSGPNKEDEQFF	TGCGCCAGCAGCTTTCGGTCTTCCGGGACTAGCGGGCCTAACAAGGAAGATGAGCAGTTCTTC
TRBJ2-1	.	TRBV11-2	.	CASSATYSYNEQFF	TGTGCCAGCAGCGCCACCTATTCCTACAATGAGCAGTTCTTC
TRBJ2-7	TRBD2	TRBV7-2	.	CASSLEASGRVSRYEQYF	TGTGCCAGCAGCTTAGAGGCTAGCGGGAGGGTGTCGCGGTACGAGCAGTACTTC
TRBJ2-7	.	TRBV5-6	.	CASSFKARRGEQYF	TGTGCCAGCAGCTTCAAAGCGAGAAGGGGCGAGCAGTACTTC
TRBJ2-6	TRBD1	TRBV27	.	CASSLRGTGGPGANVLTF	TGTGCCAGCAGTTTAAGGGGGACAGGTGGACCCGGGGCCAACGTCCTGACTTTC
TRBJ1-2	.	TRBV6-5	.	CAAGANYGYTF	TGTGCAGCGGGAGCCAACTATGGCTACACCTTC
TRBJ2-1	.	TRBV28	.	CAPGTGVKGNEQFF	TGTGCCCCAGGGACTGGCGTTAAGGGGAATGAGCAGTTCTTC
TRBJ2-1	TRBD2	TRBV5-1	.	CASSLGLAGYNEQFF	TGCGCCAGCAGCCTGGGACTAGCGGGCTACAATGAGCAGTTCTTC
TRBJ1-5	.	TRBV28	.	CASSFPRGDNQPQHF	TGTGCCAGCAGTTTCCCCAGGGGAGACAATCAGCCCCAGCATTTT
TRBJ2-7	.	TRBV7-9	.	CASSPGAHEQYF	TGTGCCAGCAGCCCCGGAGCCCACGAGCAGTACTTC
TRBJ1-2	.	TRBV20-1	.	CSGGDYGYTF	TGCAGTGGGGGGGACTATGGCTACACCTTC
TRBJ1-1	.	TRBV6-4	few	CASSDGGDGNTEAFF	TGTGCCAGCAGTGACGGGGGGGACGGGAACACTGAAGCTTTCTTT